What follows are 32 T cell receptor beta chains derived from one specimen sequenced in a study of human T cells and chemical hapten exposure. TCRdb itself ran the RACE reads through MiXCR, one entry per CDR3 protein. Among some 45,000 distinct CDR3 sequences listed, approximately 9% were seen once. Noted time point: patch test 2, 6 weeks after DPC sensitization. Treatment here: therapeutic diphenylcyclopropenone sensitization with weekly scalp DPC. Sample: whole blood, taken in connection with sensitization to the hapten diphenylcyclopropenone (DPC). The origin of the receptors is a middle-aged woman with alopecia areata. Some clones in this sample may be carry-over from other donors' samples.

This clonotype has more than one count but fewer than ten. The chain employs TRBV5-1 and TRBJ2-5; 16 positions match TRBD2. Germline lookup yields CDR1 SGHRS and CDR2 YFSETQ. The CDR3 contains 17 residues. Trimming removed 4 bases from V and 7 bases from J; junction bases left unmatched: 10. The CDR3 nucleotides are TGCGCCAGCAGCCCGGGACTAGCGGGGGGGCAGCTTGGGACCCAGTACTTC. Amino acids: CASSPGLAGGQLGTQYF.

This clonotype appeared many times. The chain's CDR3 is CASSQDWSSIYYNEQFF. CDR3 DNA sequence: TGTGCCAGCAGCCAAGATTGGTCGTCTATATACTACAATGAGCAGTTCTTC. The chain links TRBV4-2 to TRBJ2-1; no clear D. V was cut by 0 bases and J by 3 bases, with 15 bases left in between. This CDR3 has 17 residues. Per germline, CDR1 LGHNA and CDR2 YNFKEQ.

This clonotype was picked up many times. The gene calls are TRBV6-4 and TRBJ1-1; D unresolved. The CDR3 contains 13 residues. V lost 4 bases and J 2 bases, leaving 8 bases between the germline ends. The germline V gene encodes CDR1 MRHNA and CDR2 SNTAGT. The CDR3, as DNA: TGTGCCAGCAGTGCCGCCGAAAACACTGAAGCTTTCTTT. This codes for CASSAAENTEAFF.

The table lists this clonotype with many counts. This rearrangement joins TRBV28 to TRBJ1-2, with a possible D match to TRBD1 (6 bases). Germline assignment: CDR1 MDHEN and CDR2 SYDVKM. This CDR3 spans 13 amino acids. The V gene lost 6 bases and the J gene lost 8 bases, with 16 bases spanning the gap. The CDR3 DNA reads as TGTGCCAGCAGAACGACAGGATCCATCGGCTACACCTTC. Translated: CASRTTGSIGYTF.

A remark on this clonotype: A clone one base away is much larger, so this may be a read error. The rearrangement uses TRBV14 and TRBJ1-2, with unresolved D. Germline CDR1 and CDR2: SGHDN and FVKESK. V lost 4 bases and J 4 bases, leaving 13 bases between the germline ends. The CDR3 contains 14 residues. The CDR3 loop reads CASSPNNRGYGYTF. CDR3 nucleotide sequence: TGTGCCAGCAGCCCTAATAACCGGGGCTATGGCTACACCTTC.

This rearrangement joins TRBV6-6 to TRBJ1-5; 9 bases agree with TRBD1. Losses at the gene ends were 6 bases for V and 6 bases for J; bases not matched to a gene: 9. This CDR3 region has 15 residues. In germline, CDR1 is MNHNY, CDR2 SVGAGI (reference sequence). The CDR3 sequence is CASRSKQGAFQPQHF. The DNA for the CDR3 is TGTGCCAGCAGATCAAAACAGGGGGCGTTTCAGCCCCAGCATTTT.

This clonotype was detected ten times or more. This chain uses TRBV4-1 with TRBJ2-3; TRBD2 matches at 9 bases. Germline-derived CDR1 and CDR2 are MGHRA and YSYEKL. This CDR3 is built from 16 residues. Trimming at V came to 1 base and at J to 2 bases, leaving 4 bases not matched to a gene. CDR3 sequence: CASSQVAGVPTDTQYF. For the CDR3, the DNA is TGCGCCAGCAGCCAAGTAGCGGGGGTGCCCACAGATACGCAGTATTTT.

This clonotype was recorded many times. The chain recombines TRBV20-1 with TRBJ1-2; 8 bases fit TRBD1. J gave up 1 base and V 5 bases, and 6 bases lay outside the gene matches. CDR3 length equals 14 residues. Germline V gives CDR1 DFQATT, CDR2 SNEGSKA (reference sequence). The chain's CDR3 is CSARRGQRNYGYTF. DNA for the CDR3: TGCAGTGCTCGCAGGGGGCAGCGTAACTATGGCTACACCTTC.

This clonotype was detected ten times or more. The CDR3 DNA reads as TGCAGTGCTAGAGATATCACAGGGATAGATGAAGCTTTCTTT. Translated, it gives CSARDITGIDEAFF. The chain combines TRBV20-1 with TRBJ1-1, with D possibly matching TRBD1 (6 bases). Looked up from germline, CDR1 is DFQATT and CDR2 is SNEGSKA (reference sequence). The germline V and J ends were trimmed by 0 bases and 7 bases, with 15 bases remaining between them. CDR3 length: 14 residues.

The sample holds many counts of this clonotype. The V and J genes are TRBV7-3 and TRBJ2-7; no definite D call. The V gene's germline CDR1 is SGHTA and CDR2 FQGTGA. Trimming stripped 5 bases from V and 6 bases from J, with 14 bases between. The CDR3 contains 13 residues. Here the CDR3 DNA reads TGTGCCAGCAGCCCAGCCTACTATGGCGAGCAGTACTTC. Protein product: CASSPAYYGEQYF.

The table lists this clonotype with many counts. The chain couples TRBV25-1 to TRBJ2-1; no reliable D call. The V and J ends lost 1 base and 6 bases respectively, with 7 bases between them. CDR1 is MGHDK and CDR2 is SYGVNS in the germline V gene. The CDR3 is made up of 13 amino acids. CDR3 protein: CASSEWVANEQFF. The CDR3 coding sequence is TGTGCCAGCAGTGAATGGGTAGCCAATGAGCAGTTCTTC.

This clonotype was detected ten times or more. The chain uses TRBV5-5 and TRBJ2-7, with D unclear. The CDR3 spans 14 residues. The V and J ends lost 0 bases and 4 bases respectively, with 11 bases between them. Germline loops: CDR1 SGHKS, CDR2 YYEKEE (reference sequence). DNA for the CDR3: TGTGCCAGCAGCTTGGGAGGCGGAGATTACGAGCAGTACTTC. Protein: CASSLGGGDYEQYF.

The table lists this clonotype with a count of one. The chain carries TRBV4-1 and TRBJ2-7; D remains ambiguous. The CDR3 covers 13 residues. Germline-derived CDR1 and CDR2 are MGHRA and YSYEKL. V lost 6 bases to trimming and J lost 3 bases, with 12 bases between them. The CDR3 sequence is CASSPGPLYEQYF. The CDR3 DNA reads TGCGCCAGCAGTCCTGGACCTCTCTACGAGCAGTACTTC.

This clonotype was picked up many times. For the CDR3, the DNA is TGTGCCTGGGACCGGGACAGGAACACCGGGGAGCTGTTTTTT. Residues: CAWDRDRNTGELFF. This chain joins TRBV30 and TRBJ2-2, with 7 bases aligning to TRBD1. Germline V gene lookup returns CDR1 GTSNPN and CDR2 SVGIG (reference sequence). CDR3 length: 14 amino acids. J gave up 1 base and V 5 bases, and 4 bases lay outside the gene matches.

This clonotype has at least ten counts. This chain links TRBV20-1 with TRBJ1-1; TRBD1 might be the D (6 bases). The CDR3 has 13 amino acids. Trimming took 5 bases from V and 5 from J, leaving 15 bases between them. Germline-derived CDR1 and CDR2 are DFQATT and SNEGSKA (reference sequence). The CDR3 protein is CSAFRQVATEAFF. The DNA of the CDR3 is TGCAGTGCTTTCCGACAGGTAGCTACTGAAGCTTTCTTT.

This clonotype was recorded many times. The CDR3 region has the DNA TGTGCCAGCAGCTTAGAGCCGCTAAGCACAGATACGCAGTATTTT. Translated, it gives CASSLEPLSTDTQYF. This chain uses TRBV7-8 with TRBJ2-3; D unclear. Trimming took 1 base from V and 0 from J, leaving 8 bases between them. This CDR3 comprises 15 residues. Germline values: CDR1 SGHVS, CDR2 FQNEAQ.

This clonotype was picked up many times. The gene calls are TRBV2 and TRBJ2-3; TRBD1 matches 7 bases. J was trimmed by 0 bases and V by 10 bases; bases with no gene match: 10. In germline, CDR1 is SNHLY, CDR2 FYNNEI. The CDR3 totals 15 residues. DNA of the CDR3: TGTGCCATCTCTGCCGGGACAGCCAGCACAGATACGCAGTATTTT. Encoded protein: CAISAGTASTDTQYF.

This clonotype occurred many times. The chain is built from TRBV28 and TRBJ2-1; 7 positions match TRBD2. The V gene's germline CDR1 is MDHEN and CDR2 SYDVKM. The V and J ends lost 4 bases and 3 bases, in that order; junction bases with no gene match: 6. The CDR3 contains 15 residues. The CDR3 protein is CASSWGGLVYNEQFF. CDR3 in DNA: TGTGCCAGCAGTTGGGGGGGACTGGTCTACAATGAGCAGTTCTTC.

This clonotype was recorded many times. V usage is TRBV7-9 and J usage is TRBJ1-1, with D hard to call. CDR3 length equals 8 residues. Germline CDR1 SEHNR, CDR2 FQNEAQ (reference sequence). Trimming cost V 8 bases and J 6 bases, with 1 base left between them. CDR3: CASPEAFF. The CDR3 region has the DNA TGTGCCAGCCCTGAAGCTTTCTTT.

This clonotype was observed many times. The chain is built from TRBV7-9 and TRBJ1-1; D might be TRBD1 (5 bases). The CDR3 loop spans 14 amino acids. CDR1 and CDR2 from the germline V gene are SEHNR and FQNEAQ (reference sequence). Trimming took off 5 bases at V and 3 bases at J, with 13 bases between the two ends. Here the CDR3 reads CASSPPGLYTEAFF. Here the CDR3 DNA reads TGTGCCAGCAGCCCCCCGGGACTGTACACTGAAGCTTTCTTT.

This clonotype was counted only a few times. V gene TRBV20-1 combines with J gene TRBJ2-3; 10 bases fit TRBD2. From germline, CDR1 is DFQATT and CDR2 SNEGSKA (reference sequence). CDR3 length: 16 residues. V trimming: 3 bases; J trimming: 1 base; junction bases outside the gene matches: 7. The CDR3 loop reads CSASVTGTSGTDTQYF. The CDR3 DNA sequence: TGCAGTGCTAGTGTAACCGGGACTAGCGGCACAGATACGCAGTATTTT.

This clonotype showed up many times. This sequence joins TRBV20-1 and TRBJ2-3; D perhaps matches TRBD2 (5 bases). CDR3 length equals 14 residues. Looked up from germline, CDR1 is DFQATT and CDR2 is SNEGSKA (reference sequence). V was clipped by 3 bases and J by 2 bases, with 12 bases between them. CDR3: CSASPGYDTDTQYF. CDR3 bases: TGCAGTGCTAGTCCGGGATACGACACAGATACGCAGTATTTT.

Many counts were recorded for this clonotype. This chain connects TRBV20-1 to TRBJ2-7; 7 bases are a match to TRBD1. The V gene end was trimmed by 6 bases and the J gene end by 3 bases; junction bases not matched to a gene: 11. The CDR3 runs to 14 residues. CDR1 and CDR2 from the germline V gene are DFQATT and SNEGSKA (reference sequence). CDR3 region: CSAYYDRENYEQYF. The CDR3 DNA follows: TGCAGTGCGTATTATGACAGGGAGAACTACGAGCAGTACTTC.

Ten or more counts support this clonotype. This chain uses TRBV27 with TRBJ2-7, with 10 bases that match TRBD1. V was pared by 1 base and J by 3 bases, with 6 bases of the junction left unmatched. CDR1 is MNHEY, CDR2 SMNVEV, per germline (reference sequence). The CDR3 is 16 amino acids. The CDR3 reads CASSLLGGQGIYEQYF. For the CDR3, the DNA is TGTGCCAGCAGTTTATTAGGGGGACAGGGGATCTACGAGCAGTACTTC.

At least ten counts were recorded for this clonotype. The gene calls are TRBV5-1 and TRBJ1-1, with TRBD1 as a possible D gene (6 bases). Looked up from germline, CDR1 is SGHRS and CDR2 is YFSETQ. Trimming left V 0 bases short and J 8 bases short, with 14 bases between. This CDR3 is 14 amino acids long. The CDR3 loop is CASSLATNRVEAFF. In DNA form, the CDR3 reads TGCGCCAGCAGCTTGGCAACAAACAGGGTAGAAGCTTTCTTT.

This clonotype was counted at least ten times. The V call is TRBV7-2, the J call TRBJ2-3; 8 positions agree with TRBD2. Losses at the gene ends were 6 bases for V and 5 bases for J; bases not matched to a gene: 13. The CDR3 is 16 amino acids. From germline, CDR1 is SGHTA and CDR2 FQGNSA. The CDR3 loop is CASRPRASGRGDTQYF. The CDR3 DNA reads as TGTGCCAGCAGACCCCGAGCTAGCGGGCGGGGAGATACGCAGTATTTT. The full variable domain, its missing parts supplied by reference TRBV7-2 and TRBJ2-3, is GAGVSQSPSNKVTEKGKDVELRCDPISGHTALYWYRQSLGQGLEFLIYFQGNSAPDKSGLPSDRFSAERTGGSVSTLTIQRTQQEDSAVYLCASRPRASGRGDTQYFGPGTRLTVL.

The chain couples TRBV12-3 or TRBV12-4 to TRBJ2-1; TRBD2 aligns across 10 bases. This CDR3 is built from 18 residues. The V gene end was trimmed by 1 base and the J gene end by 5 bases; junction bases not matched to a gene: 11. The CDR3 is CASSLDRLAGVIDNEQFF. CDR3 nucleotide sequence: TGTGCCAGCAGTTTAGATCGGCTAGCGGGGGTCATTGACAATGAGCAGTTCTTC.

This clonotype appeared a few times. The rearrangement links TRBV3-1 to TRBJ1-2, with 12 bases that match TRBD1. The CDR3 length is 16 residues. J was trimmed by 6 bases and V by 2 bases; bases with no gene match: 7. Looked up from germline, CDR1 is LGHDT and CDR2 is YNNKEL (reference sequence). The CDR3: CASSQTPGTGGDGYTF. DNA for the CDR3: TGTGCCAGCAGCCAAACCCCCGGGACAGGGGGCGATGGCTACACCTTC.

This clonotype was found many times. V is TRBV18 and J is TRBJ1-1; 7 bases agree with TRBD1. The trim removed 4 bases at V and 5 bases at J, leaving 7 bases unmatched. CDR1 and CDR2 (germline): KGHSH, LQKENI. CDR3 size: 14 residues. The CDR3 loop reads CASSRQGQETEAFF. DNA of the CDR3: TGTGCCAGCTCACGACAGGGACAAGAAACTGAAGCTTTCTTT.

In this sample, this clonotype turned up many times. The CDR3 protein is CASSPTGYSGYTF. The CDR3, as DNA: TGTGCCAGCAGTCCTACAGGGTACAGTGGCTACACCTTC. This chain joins TRBV12-3 or TRBV12-4 and TRBJ1-2; weak D call: TRBD1 (6 bases). V lost 5 bases to trimming and J lost 7 bases, with 14 bases between them. The CDR3 totals 13 residues.

This clonotype was picked up a small number of times. The chain uses TRBV14 and TRBJ2-2; D is possibly TRBD1 (6 bases). This CDR3 is 13 amino acids long. The germline CDR1 and CDR2 sequences are SGHDN and FVKESK. The V gene lost 4 bases and the J gene lost 9 bases, with 12 bases spanning the gap. DNA of the CDR3: TGTGCCAGCAGCCTACAGGGACCCCGGGAGCTGTTTTTT. Translation: CASSLQGPRELFF.

In this sample, this clonotype turned up many times. The chain is built from TRBV20-1 and TRBJ1-4, with unresolved D. CDR3 length: 13 residues. V shed 3 bases and J shed 8 bases, with 13 bases lying between them. The V gene's germline CDR1 is DFQATT and CDR2 SNEGSKA (reference sequence). CDR3 amino acids: CSARDGIREKLFF. The CDR3 DNA reads as TGCAGTGCTAGGGATGGGATACGAGAAAAACTGTTTTTT.